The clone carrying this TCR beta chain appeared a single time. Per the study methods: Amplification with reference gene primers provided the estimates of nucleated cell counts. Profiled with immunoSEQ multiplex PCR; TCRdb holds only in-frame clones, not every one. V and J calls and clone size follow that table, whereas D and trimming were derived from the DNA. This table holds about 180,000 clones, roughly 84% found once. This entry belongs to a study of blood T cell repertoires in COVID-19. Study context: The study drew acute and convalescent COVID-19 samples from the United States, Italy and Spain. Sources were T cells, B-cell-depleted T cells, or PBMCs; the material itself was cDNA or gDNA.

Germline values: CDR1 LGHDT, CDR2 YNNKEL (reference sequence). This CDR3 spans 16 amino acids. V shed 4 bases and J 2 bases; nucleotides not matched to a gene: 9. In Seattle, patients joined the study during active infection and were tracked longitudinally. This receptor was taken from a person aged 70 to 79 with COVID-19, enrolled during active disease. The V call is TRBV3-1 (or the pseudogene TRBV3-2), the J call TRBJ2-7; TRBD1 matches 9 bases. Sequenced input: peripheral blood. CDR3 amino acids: CASSPAGTGLTYEQYF. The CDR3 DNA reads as TGTGCCAGCAGCCCTGCCGGGACAGGGTTAACCTACGAGCAGTACTTC.